The 29 T cell receptor beta chains in this list originate from one sample, sequenced in a study of radiotherapy plus CTLA-4 blockade in lung cancer. TCRdb keeps only in-frame clones here, not all; method: immunoSEQ multiplex PCR. The data contain 100,000 or so clones, about 83% of them singletons. The sample was peripheral blood, taken from a patient treated with radiotherapy plus ipilimumab. These receptors were obtained from a human donor with non-small cell lung cancer that progressed on radiotherapy plus ipilimumab.

This clone was counted between two and nine times. This sequence joins TRBV7-9 and TRBJ1-1, with 7 nucleotides matching TRBD1. Germline V gene sequence: CDR1 SEHNR, CDR2 FQNEAQ (reference sequence). The CDR3 runs to 15 residues. J gave up 1 base and V 4 bases, and 6 bases lay outside the gene matches. CDR3 coding DNA: TGTGCCAGCAGCTCGGGAGGGACAGCGAACACTGAAGCTTTCTTT. Translation: CASSSGGTANTEAFF.

The chain recombines TRBV19 with TRBJ2-5, with D hard to call. The closer fit of TRBJ2-7 to the DNA end suggests the J call may be wrong. The CDR3 length is 16 residues. Germline values: CDR1 LNHDA, CDR2 SQIVND (reference sequence). The CDR3 nucleotides are TGTGCCAGTAGTATAGGGGGTCGGGCCGGCTCCTACGAGCAGTACTTC. Its protein is CASSIGGRAGSYEQYF.

The chain has TRBV30 and TRBJ1-4; TRBD1 might be the D (6 bases). Germline V gives CDR1 GTSNPN, CDR2 SVGIG (reference sequence). This CDR3 is 14 amino acids long. V lost 6 bases to trimming and J lost 4 bases, with 15 bases between them. CDR3 amino acids: CACRGKGGNEKLFF. The CDR3 DNA reads TGTGCCTGCAGGGGAAAAGGAGGTAATGAAAAACTGTTTTTT.

The gene calls are TRBV30 and TRBJ1-3, with D uncertain. The V end lost 4 bases, the J end lost 2 bases, and 6 bases lay between the germline ends. The germline V gene encodes CDR1 GTSNPN and CDR2 SVGIG (reference sequence). The CDR3 extends over 12 amino acids. Here the CDR3 DNA reads TGTGCCTGGAACCCACCTGGAAACACCATATATTTT. The encoded protein is CAWNPPGNTIYF.

The J gene is TRBJ2-1, the V gene TRBV11-3, with D tentatively TRBD1 (5 bases). Germline CDR1 reads SGHNT; CDR2 reads YENEEA. This CDR3 has 16 residues. The V end lost 5 bases, the J end lost 0 bases, and 14 bases lay between the germline ends. Here the CDR3 reads CASSPRGTDSYNEQFF. In nucleotides, the CDR3 is TGTGCCAGCAGCCCAAGGGGTACGGACTCCTACAATGAGCAGTTCTTC.

V and J are TRBV6-1 and TRBJ2-7; D might be TRBD1 or TRBD2, each matching 6 bases. Trimming shortened V by 2 bases and J by 6 bases, and 17 bases separated the two germline ends. Germline loops: CDR1 MNHNS, CDR2 SASEGT. The CDR3 runs to 15 residues. CDR3 nucleotide sequence: TGTGCCAGCAGTGAATTAAGGGGGGCAAAAATCGAGCAGTACTTC. It specifies CASSELRGAKIEQYF.

The J gene is TRBJ2-3, the V gene TRBV10-3, with 8 bases fitting TRBD2. The CDR3 sequence is 15 residues long. The germline V gene encodes CDR1 ENHRY and CDR2 SYGVKD. V lost 8 bases and J lost 4; bases outside the gene matches: 11. For the CDR3, the DNA is TGTGCCATCCTAGCCGGGACTAGGAGTGCAGATACGCAGTATTTT. It translates to CAILAGTRSADTQYF.

The rearrangement joins TRBV30 to TRBJ1-5; possible D gene TRBD1, 6 bases. V lost 5 bases to trimming and J lost 0 bases, with 23 bases between them. CDR1 GTSNPN and CDR2 SVGIG come from the germline V gene (reference sequence). CDR3 length: 18 residues. The CDR3 loop reads CAWAPTGFRGYSNQPQHF. CDR3 sequence (DNA): TGTGCCTGGGCCCCGACAGGATTCCGTGGGTATAGCAATCAGCCCCAGCATTTT.

This CDR3 is CASSIAGTEYEQYF. The CDR3 DNA reads TGTGCCAGTAGTATAGCCGGGACAGAGTACGAGCAGTACTTC. The V call is TRBV19, the J call TRBJ2-7; 7 bases match TRBD1. CDR1 and CDR2 from the germline V gene are LNHDA and SQIVND (reference sequence). The CDR3 runs to 14 residues. V lost 1 base and J lost 4; bases outside the gene matches: 4.

The rearrangement joins TRBV5-1 to TRBJ2-3; D call uncertain. V shed 7 bases and J shed 2 bases, with 11 bases lying between them. The V gene's germline CDR1 is SGHRS and CDR2 YFSETQ. CDR3 length: 13 amino acids. CDR3 DNA: TGCGCCAGCGTGGACGGAGACACAGATACGCAGTATTTT. This encodes CASVDGDTDTQYF. Full variable domain (missing parts from reference TRBV5-1 and TRBJ2-3): KAGVTQTPRYLIKTRGQQVTLSCSPISGHRSVSWYQQTPGQGLQFLFEYFSETQRNKGNFPGRFSGRQFSNSRSEMNVSTLELGDSALYLCASVDGDTDTQYFGPGTRLTVL.

This clone was detected only once. The chain links TRBV10-3 to TRBJ2-3, with TRBD2 matching over 9 bases. V lost 3 bases and J lost 5; bases outside the gene matches: 6. The germline gives CDR1 ENHRY, CDR2 SYGVKD. There are 15 residues in the CDR3. The CDR3 loop is CAISDGGGAVDTQYF. The DNA of the CDR3 is TGTGCCATCAGTGACGGCGGGGGGGCCGTAGATACGCAGTATTTT.

The rearrangement links TRBV7-3 to TRBJ2-3; D ambiguous. The CDR3 length is 13 residues. Germline V CDR1 and CDR2: SGHTA, FQGTGA. V was shortened by 5 bases and J by 8 bases, with 14 bases between the two germline ends. Here the CDR3 reads CASSPDPSRTQYF. The CDR3 DNA is TGTGCCAGCAGCCCAGACCCCTCCCGTACGCAGTATTTT.

The gene calls are TRBV4-1 and TRBJ1-2; possibly TRBD1 for D (6 bases). Germline CDR1 reads MGHRA; CDR2 reads YSYEKL. This CDR3 comprises 14 residues. Trimming stripped 1 base from V and 1 base from J, with 7 bases between. The CDR3 DNA is TGCGCCAGCAGCCAAGGGACAGATAACTATGGCTACACCTTC. Translation gives CASSQGTDNYGYTF.

This rearrangement joins TRBV27 to TRBJ1-3, with 9 bases fitting TRBD1. There are 16 residues in the CDR3. Per the germline V gene, CDR1 is MNHEY and CDR2 is SMNVEV (reference sequence). J lost 4 bases, V lost 6 bases, and 10 bases had no gene match. CDR3 in amino acids: CASSRRGQGFGNTIYF. CDR3 DNA: TGTGCCAGCAGCCGGAGGGGACAGGGTTTCGGAAACACCATATATTTT.

The V and J genes are TRBV7-9 and TRBJ2-7, with TRBD1 matching 8 bases. The CDR3 consists of 15 residues. The germline V gene has CDR1 SEHNR and CDR2 FQNEAQ (reference sequence). J lost 1 base, V lost 1 base, and 3 bases had no gene match. This CDR3 is CASSLVYRGSYEQYF. In DNA form, the CDR3 reads TGTGCCAGCAGCTTAGTGTACAGGGGGTCCTACGAGCAGTACTTC.

CDR3 DNA sequence: TGTGCCAGTAGTATAGGACCCGGGGGTTATACGAACACTGAAGCTTTCTTT. Translation gives CASSIGPGGYTNTEAFF. The chain employs TRBV19 and TRBJ1-1; TRBD1 is a possible D gene (5 bases). V lost 1 base to trimming and J lost 1 base, with 16 bases between them. The germline V gene has CDR1 LNHDA and CDR2 SQIVND (reference sequence). The CDR3 loop spans 17 amino acids.

The chain is built from TRBV27 and TRBJ1-1, with D uncertain. V lost 4 bases and J 4 bases, leaving 13 bases between the germline ends. Germline values: CDR1 MNHEY, CDR2 SMNVEV (reference sequence). The CDR3 loop spans 14 amino acids. CDR3: CASSSSLKGTEAFF. The CDR3 nucleotides are TGTGCCAGCAGTTCAAGTCTGAAAGGCACTGAAGCTTTCTTT.

V gene TRBV4-3 combines with J gene TRBJ1-2; 8 nucleotides align to TRBD1. The CDR3 runs to 15 residues. In germline, CDR1 is LGHNA, CDR2 YSLEER. V dropped 0 bases and J dropped 8; count of bases not matched to a gene: 8. CDR3 nucleotides: TGCGCCAGCAGCCAAGAAGGTGGCAGGGGGCGAGGCTACACCTTC. It translates to CASSQEGGRGRGYTF.

The gene calls are TRBV7-2 and TRBJ1-6; D remains unclear. Per germline, CDR1 SGHTA and CDR2 FQGNSA. CDR3 length: 17 residues. The V gene lost 5 bases and the J gene lost 0 bases, with 14 bases spanning the gap. The chain's CDR3 is CASSRDVISSYNSPLHF. CDR3 bases: TGTGCCAGCAGCCGCGACGTTATTAGCTCCTATAATTCACCCCTCCACTTT. Based on the CDR3 plus reference TRBV7-2 and TRBJ1-6, the full variable domain is GAGVSQSPSNKVTEKGKDVELRCDPISGHTALYWYRQSLGQGLEFLIYFQGNSAPDKSGLPSDRFSAERTGGSVSTLTIQRTQQEDSAVYLCASSRDVISSYNSPLHFGNGTRLTVT.

The chain employs TRBV21-1 and TRBJ2-7; TRBD2 is the table's D call, not checked against the DNA. TRBV21-1 is tagged as a pseudogene. There are 14 residues in the CDR3. CDR3: CASSKGTRAYEQYF. CDR3 bases: TGTGCCAGCAGCAAAGGGACTCGGGCCTACGAGCAGTACTTC.

This chain uses TRBV4-2 with TRBJ1-2; perhaps TRBD1 as D (5 bases). Germline assignment: CDR1 LGHNA and CDR2 YNFKEQ. The CDR3 loop spans 15 amino acids. Trimming cost V 3 bases and J 2 bases, with 13 bases left between them. CDR3 amino acids: CASSQTGRTNYGYTF. Here the CDR3 DNA reads TGTGCCAGCAGCCAGACCGGACGGACAAACTATGGCTACACCTTC.

This chain joins TRBV18 and TRBJ2-2; D could derive from TRBD1 or TRBD2 (5 bases each). Looked up from germline, CDR1 is KGHSH and CDR2 is LQKENI. CDR3 length: 15 residues. The V end was cut by 6 bases, the J end by 0 bases, with 11 bases between. CDR3 nucleotides: TGTGCCAGCTCCCGAGGGGCTTCGAACACCGGGGAGCTGTTTTTT. Protein sequence: CASSRGASNTGELFF.

The chain has TRBV19 and TRBJ2-1, with 14 bases lining up with TRBD2. The CDR3 length is 18 residues. V lost 2 bases to trimming and J lost 7 bases; unmatched junction nucleotides: 10. Per germline, CDR1 LNHDA and CDR2 SQIVND (reference sequence). In DNA, the CDR3 is TGTGCCAGTAGTATACCACTAGGGACTAGCGGGAGACTAAATGAGCAGTTCTTC. The encoded protein is CASSIPLGTSGRLNEQFF. Using reference TRBV19 and TRBJ2-1 for the parts outside the CDR3, the full variable domain is DGGITQSPKYLFRKEGQNVTLSCEQNLNHDAMYWYRQDPGQGLRLIYYSQIVNDFQKGDIAEGYSVSREKKESFPLTVTSAQKNPTAFYLCASSIPLGTSGRLNEQFFGPGTRLTVL.

J is TRBJ2-7 and V is TRBV4-2, with 7 bases that match TRBD2. Germline loops: CDR1 LGHNA, CDR2 YNFKEQ. The CDR3 extends over 16 amino acids. The V gene end was trimmed by 0 bases and the J gene end by 2 bases; junction bases not matched to a gene: 7. CDR3 loop: CASSQDLPGTTYEQYF. The CDR3 DNA reads as TGTGCCAGCAGCCAAGATCTTCCAGGGACTACCTACGAGCAGTACTTC.

This chain uses TRBV6-5 with TRBJ1-6, with D perhaps matching TRBD1 (5 bases). Between the trimmed V and J ends, which lost 7 bases and 0 bases, there was a span of 7 bases. CDR1 is MNHEY and CDR2 is SVGAGI in the germline V gene. This CDR3 contains 14 residues. The CDR3 loop reads CASKGRSYNSPLHF. As DNA, the CDR3 is TGTGCCAGCAAGGGGCGCTCCTATAATTCACCCCTCCACTTT.

V and J are TRBV6-6 and TRBJ1-4; perhaps TRBD1 as D (6 bases). V was trimmed by 6 bases and J by 5 bases, leaving 10 bases between them. The length of the CDR3 is 13 residues. Germline loops: CDR1 MNHNY, CDR2 SVGAGI (reference sequence). CDR3 protein: CASRGGKNEKLFF. In nucleotides, the CDR3 is TGTGCCAGCAGAGGGGGTAAGAATGAAAAACTGTTTTTT.

The genes are TRBV28 and TRBJ2-4, with TRBD1 matching over 9 bases. The germline CDR1 and CDR2 sequences are MDHEN and SYDVKM. The CDR3 length is 17 residues. V shed 3 bases and J 1 base; nucleotides not matched to a gene: 7. CDR3 sequence: CASSFFIQGAAKNIQYF. CDR3 in DNA: TGTGCCAGCAGTTTCTTCATACAGGGGGCGGCCAAAAACATTCAGTACTTC.

This rearrangement joins TRBV2 to TRBJ2-2; the match to TRBD2 covers 10 bases. The CDR3 runs 16 residues. Germline lookup yields CDR1 SNHLY and CDR2 FYNNEI. With V trimmed by 7 bases and J by 1 base, 6 bases remained unmatched. This CDR3 reads CASNTLAGMNTGELFF. In nucleotides, the CDR3 is TGTGCCAGCAATACACTAGCGGGGATGAACACCGGGGAGCTGTTTTTT.

This clone was counted a single time. CDR3 amino acids: CASSLIKSGRRETQYF. DNA of the CDR3: TGTGCCAGCAGCTTGATCAAATCGGGTAGGAGAGAGACCCAGTACTTC. J is TRBJ2-5 and V is TRBV27; unclear D gene. Trimming stripped 6 bases from V and 4 bases from J, with 21 bases between. Germline loops: CDR1 MNHEY, CDR2 SMNVEV (reference sequence). CDR3 length: 16 amino acids.